A single sample is the source of the 18 T cell receptor beta chains below, sequenced in a study of patients and donors after allogeneic stem cell transplantation. One entry per CDR3 protein, called by TCRdb with MiXCR from the RT-PCR reads. This table holds roughly 880,000 distinct CDR3 sequences, more than 15% found once. Material: blood, either unsorted or a sorted T cell fraction (not recorded which). The source of these receptors is a human donor who was either an allogeneic HSCT recipient or a stem cell or donor lymphocyte infusion donor (not recorded which). It is not recorded whose cells these are; they may come from a transplant donor.

This clonotype was seen more than once but under ten times. The CDR3 sequence is CASSIWGQGRQPQHF. The CDR3 bases are TGTGCCAGTAGTATTTGGGGACAGGGCCGTCAGCCCCAGCATTTT. The chain joins TRBV19 to TRBJ1-5; TRBD1 aligns across 9 bases. Unmatched junction bases numbered 6, after V lost 3 bases and J lost 6 bases. The CDR3 runs to 15 residues. The germline gives CDR1 LNHDA, CDR2 SQIVND (reference sequence).

Many counts were recorded for this clonotype. The chain combines TRBV4-1 with TRBJ2-7; D not resolved. Trimming took 5 bases from V and 4 from J, leaving 15 bases between them. Per germline, CDR1 MGHRA and CDR2 YSYEKL. The CDR3 runs to 14 residues. The CDR3 sequence is CASSLAGRPYEQYF. The DNA of the CDR3 is TGCGCCAGCAGCTTGGCAGGTCGACCTTACGAGCAGTACTTC.

The rearrangement links TRBV6-1 to TRBJ2-7, with TRBD1 matching over 7 bases. The CDR3 is 15 residues long. Per the germline V gene, CDR1 is MNHNS and CDR2 is SASEGT. Trimming removed 7 bases from V and 2 bases from J; junction bases left unmatched: 11. Here the CDR3 reads CASIHRDSNPYEQYF. The CDR3 DNA reads TGTGCCAGCATTCACCGGGACAGCAACCCCTACGAGCAGTACTTC.

This clonotype was counted between two and nine times. The chain recombines TRBV24-1 with TRBJ1-1, with D perhaps TRBD1 (5 bases). CDR3 length equals 15 residues. Looked up from germline, CDR1 is KGHDR and CDR2 is SFDVKD. V lost 3 bases to trimming and J lost 3 bases, with 13 bases between them. The DNA of the CDR3 is TGTGCCACCAGTGATGGGGACCTCGGGGACACTGAAGCTTTCTTT. This codes for CATSDGDLGDTEAFF.

The chain is built from TRBV19 and TRBJ1-1, with D unclear. Between the trimmed V and J ends, which lost 2 bases and 1 base, there was a span of 8 bases. There are 14 residues in the CDR3. The germline CDR1 and CDR2 sequences are LNHDA and SQIVND (reference sequence). The CDR3 bases are TGTGCCAGTAGTATACCAGGAGGGAACACTGAAGCTTTCTTT. This sequence encodes CASSIPGGNTEAFF.

This clonotype was counted a few times. This CDR3 is CASSPTTGGKDTQYF. The CDR3 DNA reads as TGTGCCAGCTCACCGACTACCGGGGGGAAGGATACGCAGTATTTT. The gene calls are TRBV18 and TRBJ2-3, with 7 bases identical to TRBD2. J gave up 6 bases and V 3 bases, and 9 bases lay outside the gene matches. The CDR3 is 15 residues long. CDR1 is KGHSH and CDR2 is LQKENI in the germline V gene. The whole variable domain, remainder taken from reference TRBV18 and TRBJ2-3, is NAGVMQNPRHLVRRRGQEARLRCSPMKGHSHVYWYRQLPEEGLKFMVYLQKENIIDESGMPKERFSAEFPKEGPSILRIQQVVRGDSAAYFCASSPTTGGKDTQYFGPGTRLTVL.

The gene calls are TRBV3-1 and TRBJ1-1; D is possibly TRBD1 (5 bases). The CDR3 length is 16 residues. The V end lost 3 bases, the J end lost 6 bases, and 20 bases lay between the germline ends. CDR1 and CDR2 (germline): LGHDT, YNNKEL (reference sequence). The CDR3 protein is CASSHTSGGGNAEAFF. The CDR3 DNA reads TGTGCCAGCAGCCACACCTCGGGTGGGGGAAACGCTGAAGCTTTCTTT.

This sequence joins TRBV2 and TRBJ2-1, with TRBD1 matching over 9 bases. With 7 bases clipped from V and 9 bases from J, the junction kept 16 bases outside the gene matches. This CDR3 spans 16 amino acids. Germline CDR1 SNHLY, CDR2 FYNNEI. The CDR3 DNA follows: TGTGCCAGCACCCCTCCGGGACAGGGAACTACCGGTGAGCAGTTCTTC. Protein: CASTPPGQGTTGEQFF.

This clonotype was seen ten or more times. The chain recombines TRBV2 with TRBJ2-7; 8 positions match TRBD1. The junction had 3 bases not matched to a gene; V was cut back by 6 bases and J by 5 bases. Germline lookup yields CDR1 SNHLY and CDR2 FYNNEI. The CDR3 has 12 residues. CDR3 bases: TGTGCCAGCAGCACGACAGGGGACGAGCAGTACTTC. Its translation: CASSTTGDEQYF. Based on the CDR3 plus reference TRBV2 and TRBJ2-7, the full variable domain is EPEVTQTPSHQVTQMGQEVILRCVPISNHLYFYWYRQILGQKVEFLVSFYNNEISEKSEIFDDQFSVERPDGSNFTLKIRSTKLEDSAMYFCASSTTGDEQYFGPGTRLTVT.

This sequence joins TRBV30 and TRBJ2-1; D possibly matches TRBD1 or TRBD2 (5 bases each). Looked up from germline, CDR1 is GTSNPN and CDR2 is SVGIG (reference sequence). The CDR3 covers 14 residues. V lost 5 bases, J lost 4 bases, and 15 bases lay in between. For the CDR3, the DNA is TGTGCCTGGGGTGATACTAGACAGTACAATGAGCAGTTCTTC. Protein sequence: CAWGDTRQYNEQFF.

This clonotype was found a few times. V gene TRBV7-2 combines with J gene TRBJ2-7; no clear D. The V gene lost 6 bases and the J gene lost 11 bases, with 20 bases spanning the gap. This CDR3 region has 13 residues. CDR1 and CDR2 from the germline V gene are SGHTA and FQGNSA. The CDR3 reads CASSKGNPVREYF. The DNA for the CDR3 is TGTGCCAGCAGTAAGGGAAATCCTGTTCGAGAGTACTTC.

DNA for the CDR3: TGTGCCAGCAGTCCGGCCCCGACAGGGGGAATCCACAATGAGCAGTTCTTC. It specifies CASSPAPTGGIHNEQFF. The chain is built from TRBV7-3 and TRBJ2-1; 9 bases are a match to TRBD1. In germline, CDR1 is SGHTA, CDR2 FQGTGA. V dropped 6 bases and J dropped 5; count of bases not matched to a gene: 14. The CDR3 runs 17 residues.

The rearrangement links TRBV5-1 to TRBJ1-5, with 8 bases identical to TRBD1. This CDR3 contains 14 residues. The V gene end was trimmed by 4 bases and the J gene end by 6 bases; junction bases not matched to a gene: 6. The V gene's germline CDR1 is SGHRS and CDR2 YFSETQ. The CDR3 spells CASSSTQGGQPQHF. The DNA of the CDR3 is TGCGCCAGCAGCAGTACACAGGGGGGTCAGCCCCAGCATTTT. The complete variable domain, with remaining parts taken from reference TRBV5-1 and TRBJ1-5, reads KAGVTQTPRYLIKTRGQQVTLSCSPISGHRSVSWYQQTPGQGLQFLFEYFSETQRNKGNFPGRFSGRQFSNSRSEMNVSTLELGDSALYLCASSSTQGGQPQHFGDGTRLSIL.

This clonotype was recorded many times. V gene TRBV24-1 combines with J gene TRBJ2-5; possible D gene TRBD1, 6 bases. Deletions cut 2 bases from V and 4 bases from J, with 13 bases between. The CDR3 has 15 residues. Germline V gene data show CDR1 as KGHDR and CDR2 as SFDVKD. The chain's CDR3 is CATSDSTGLGETQYF. Written as DNA, the CDR3 is TGTGCCACCAGTGATTCAACAGGGCTGGGAGAGACCCAGTACTTC.

V usage is TRBV7-6 and J usage is TRBJ2-1, with TRBD2 matching 14 bases. Per the germline V gene, CDR1 is SGHVS and CDR2 is FNYEAQ. Trimming removed 8 bases from V and 0 bases from J; junction bases left unmatched: 3. The CDR3 is 16 amino acids. CDR3 amino acids: CASRTSGGSSYNEQFF. In DNA, the CDR3 is TGTGCCAGCCGGACTAGCGGGGGGAGCTCCTACAATGAGCAGTTCTTC.

This clonotype was counted many times. V is TRBV5-1 and J is TRBJ1-3, with no clear D. CDR1 is SGHRS, CDR2 YFSETQ, per germline. Trimming shortened V by 4 bases and J by 0 bases, and 8 bases separated the two germline ends. The CDR3 covers 14 residues. The CDR3 sequence is CASSPIPSGNTIYF. CDR3 DNA: TGCGCCAGCAGCCCCATACCCTCTGGAAACACCATATATTTT.

This clonotype was seen only a few times. At one of its ends the junction is not consistent with the germline gene, which may arise from a read error. The chain has TRBV4-1 and TRBJ2-7, with a tentative D call TRBD1 (6 bases). This CDR3 has 14 amino acids. Germline assignment: CDR1 MGHRA and CDR2 YSYEKL. The CDR3 DNA sequence: TGCGCCAGCAGTCAAGGGGGAACGAGCTACGAGCAGTACTTC. It specifies CASSQGGTSYEQYF.

V and J are TRBV6-1 and TRBJ1-3, with D unclear. V lost 6 bases and J 2 bases, leaving 11 bases between the germline ends. CDR3 length: 14 residues. From germline, CDR1 is MNHNS and CDR2 SASEGT. The CDR3 region is CASSRGRPGNTIYF. In DNA form, the CDR3 reads TGTGCCAGCAGCCGCGGACGGCCTGGAAACACCATATATTTT.